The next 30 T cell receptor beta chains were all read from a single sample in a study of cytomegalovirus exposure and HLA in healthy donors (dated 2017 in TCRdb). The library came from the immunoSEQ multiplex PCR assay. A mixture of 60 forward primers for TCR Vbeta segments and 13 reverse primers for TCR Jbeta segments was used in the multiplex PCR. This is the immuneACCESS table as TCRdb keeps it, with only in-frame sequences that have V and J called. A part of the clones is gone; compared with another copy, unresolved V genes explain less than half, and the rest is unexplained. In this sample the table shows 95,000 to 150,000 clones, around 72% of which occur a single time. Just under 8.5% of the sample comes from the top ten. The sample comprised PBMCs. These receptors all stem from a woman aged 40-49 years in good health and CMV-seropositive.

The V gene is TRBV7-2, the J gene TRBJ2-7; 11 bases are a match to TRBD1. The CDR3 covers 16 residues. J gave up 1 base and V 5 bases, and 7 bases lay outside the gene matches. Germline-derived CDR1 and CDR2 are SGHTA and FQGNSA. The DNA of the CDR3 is TGTGCCAGCAGCCCCAACGGACAGGGGGCGTCCTACGAGCAGTACTTC. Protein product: CASSPNGQGASYEQYF. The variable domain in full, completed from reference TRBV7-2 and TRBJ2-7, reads GAGVSQSPSNKVTEKGKDVELRCDPISGHTALYWYRQSLGQGLEFLIYFQGNSAPDKSGLPSDRFSAERTGGSVSTLTIQRTQQEDSAVYLCASSPNGQGASYEQYFGPGTRLTVT.

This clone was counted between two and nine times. CDR3 in DNA: TGTGCCAGCAATCCCAGCTCCTATAATTCACCCCTCCACTTT. This gives the protein CASNPSSYNSPLHF. V usage is TRBV7-9 and J usage is TRBJ1-6; no definite D call. Germline CDR1 is SEHNR and CDR2 is FQNEAQ (reference sequence). Trimming took 7 bases from V and 0 from J, leaving 7 bases between them. The CDR3 spans 14 residues.

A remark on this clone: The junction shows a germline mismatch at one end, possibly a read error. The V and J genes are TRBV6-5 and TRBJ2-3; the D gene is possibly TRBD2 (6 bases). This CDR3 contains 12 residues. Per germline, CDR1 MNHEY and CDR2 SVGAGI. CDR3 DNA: TGTGCTTCGGGGCGGGGACCAGATACGCGGTATTTT. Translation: CASGRGPDTRYF.

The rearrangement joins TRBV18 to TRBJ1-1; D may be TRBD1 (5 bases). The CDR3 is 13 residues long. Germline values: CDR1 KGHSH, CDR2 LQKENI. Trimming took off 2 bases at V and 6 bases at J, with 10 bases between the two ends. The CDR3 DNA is TGTGCCAGCTCACCAGGGGGGTTGTCTGAAGCTTTCTTT. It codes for CASSPGGLSEAFF.

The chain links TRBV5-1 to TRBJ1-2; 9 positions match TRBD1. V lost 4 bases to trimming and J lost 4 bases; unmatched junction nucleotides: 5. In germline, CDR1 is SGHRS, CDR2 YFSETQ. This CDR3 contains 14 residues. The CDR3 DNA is TGCGCCAGCAGCCCGGGACAGGGTGGCTATGGCTACACCTTC. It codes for CASSPGQGGYGYTF.

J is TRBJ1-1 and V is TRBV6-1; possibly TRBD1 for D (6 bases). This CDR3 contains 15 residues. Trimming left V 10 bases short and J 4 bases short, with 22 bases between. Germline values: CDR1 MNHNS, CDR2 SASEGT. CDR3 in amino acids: CAISRAGAPGTEAFF. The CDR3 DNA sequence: TGTGCCATCTCTAGGGCGGGGGCACCGGGCACTGAAGCTTTCTTT.

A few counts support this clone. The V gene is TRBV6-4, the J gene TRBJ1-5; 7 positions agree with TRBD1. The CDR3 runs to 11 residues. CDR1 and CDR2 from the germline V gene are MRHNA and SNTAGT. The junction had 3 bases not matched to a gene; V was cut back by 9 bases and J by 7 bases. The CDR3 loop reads CARGGRQPQHF. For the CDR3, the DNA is TGTGCCAGAGGGGGCAGGCAGCCCCAGCATTTT.

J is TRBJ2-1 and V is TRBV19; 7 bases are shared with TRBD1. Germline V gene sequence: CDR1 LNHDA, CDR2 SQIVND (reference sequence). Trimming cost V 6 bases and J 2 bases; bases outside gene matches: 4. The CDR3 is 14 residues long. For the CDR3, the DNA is TGTGCCAGTAGACGACAGGGTCCCTACAATGAGCAGTTCTTC. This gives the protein CASRRQGPYNEQFF.

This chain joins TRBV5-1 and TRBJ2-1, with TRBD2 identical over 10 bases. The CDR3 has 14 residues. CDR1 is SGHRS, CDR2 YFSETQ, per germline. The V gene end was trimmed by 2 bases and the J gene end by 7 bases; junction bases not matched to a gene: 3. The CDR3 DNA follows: TGCGCCAGCAGCTTTGCTAGCGGGGGAAATGAGCAGTTCTTC. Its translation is CASSFASGGNEQFF.

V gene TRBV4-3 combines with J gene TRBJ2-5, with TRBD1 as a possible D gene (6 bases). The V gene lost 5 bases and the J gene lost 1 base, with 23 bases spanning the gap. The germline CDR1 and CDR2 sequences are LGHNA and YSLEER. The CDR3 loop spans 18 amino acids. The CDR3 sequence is CASSVSPHQGQFQETQYF. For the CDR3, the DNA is TGCGCCAGCAGCGTTTCTCCTCACCAAGGACAGTTCCAAGAGACCCAGTACTTC.

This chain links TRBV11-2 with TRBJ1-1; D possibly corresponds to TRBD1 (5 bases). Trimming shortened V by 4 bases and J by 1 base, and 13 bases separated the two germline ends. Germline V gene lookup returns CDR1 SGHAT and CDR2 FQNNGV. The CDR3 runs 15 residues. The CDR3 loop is CASSSRRDANTEAFF. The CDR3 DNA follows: TGTGCCAGCAGCTCGAGGAGGGACGCGAACACTGAAGCTTTCTTT.

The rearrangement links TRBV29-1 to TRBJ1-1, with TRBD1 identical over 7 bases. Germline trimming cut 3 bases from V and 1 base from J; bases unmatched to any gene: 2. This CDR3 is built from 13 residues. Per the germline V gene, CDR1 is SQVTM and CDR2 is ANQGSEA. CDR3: CSVEGQTNTEAFF. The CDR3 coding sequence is TGCAGCGTTGAGGGACAGACGAACACTGAAGCTTTCTTT.

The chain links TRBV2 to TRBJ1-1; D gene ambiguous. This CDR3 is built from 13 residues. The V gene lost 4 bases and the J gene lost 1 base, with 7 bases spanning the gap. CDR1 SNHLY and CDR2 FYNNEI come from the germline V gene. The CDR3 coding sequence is TGTGCCAGCAGTGGAAATAGGAACACTGAAGCTTTCTTT. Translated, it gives CASSGNRNTEAFF. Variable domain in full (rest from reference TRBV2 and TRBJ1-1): EPEVTQTPSHQVTQMGQEVILRCVPISNHLYFYWYRQILGQKVEFLVSFYNNEISEKSEIFDDQFSVERPDGSNFTLKIRSTKLEDSAMYFCASSGNRNTEAFFGQGTRLTVV.

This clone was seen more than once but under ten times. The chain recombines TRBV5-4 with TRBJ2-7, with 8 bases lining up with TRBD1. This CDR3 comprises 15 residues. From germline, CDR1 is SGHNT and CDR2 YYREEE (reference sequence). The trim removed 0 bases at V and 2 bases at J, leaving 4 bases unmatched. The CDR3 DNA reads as TGTGCCAGCAGCTTGGATCAGGGGGCACCCTACGAGCAGTACTTC. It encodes CASSLDQGAPYEQYF.

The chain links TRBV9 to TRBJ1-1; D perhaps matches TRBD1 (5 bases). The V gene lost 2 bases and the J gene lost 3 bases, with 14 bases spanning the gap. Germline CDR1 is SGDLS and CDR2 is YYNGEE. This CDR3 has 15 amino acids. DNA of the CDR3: TGTGCCAGCAGCGTTCAGGGTCTGGCGGACACTGAAGCTTTCTTT. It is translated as CASSVQGLADTEAFF.

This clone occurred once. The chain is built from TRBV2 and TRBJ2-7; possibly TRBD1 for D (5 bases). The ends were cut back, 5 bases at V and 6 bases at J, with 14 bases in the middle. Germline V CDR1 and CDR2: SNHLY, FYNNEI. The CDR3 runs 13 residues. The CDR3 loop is CASSIITGAEQYF. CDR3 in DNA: TGTGCCAGCAGTATAATAACAGGAGCCGAGCAGTACTTC.

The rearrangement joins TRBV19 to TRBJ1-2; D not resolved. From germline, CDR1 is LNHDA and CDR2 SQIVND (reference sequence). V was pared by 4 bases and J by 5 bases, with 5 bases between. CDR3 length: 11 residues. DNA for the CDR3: TGTGCCAGTAGTACCACTTATGGCTACACCTTC. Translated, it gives CASSTTYGYTF.

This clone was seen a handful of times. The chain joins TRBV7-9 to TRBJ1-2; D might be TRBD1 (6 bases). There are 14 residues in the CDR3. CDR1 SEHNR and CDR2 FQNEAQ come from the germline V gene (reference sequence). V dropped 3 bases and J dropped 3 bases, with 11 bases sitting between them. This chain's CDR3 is CASSLPGAYYGYTF. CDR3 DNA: TGTGCCAGCAGCTTGCCAGGGGCCTACTATGGCTACACCTTC.

The CDR3 spells CATRTSGGSPLHF. The CDR3 nucleotides read TGTGCCACCAGAACTTCAGGGGGTTCACCCCTCCACTTT. V is TRBV14 and J is TRBJ1-6; 7 positions match TRBD1. J gave up 9 bases and V 10 bases, and 9 bases lay outside the gene matches. In germline, CDR1 is SGHDN, CDR2 FVKESK. The CDR3 is made up of 13 amino acids.

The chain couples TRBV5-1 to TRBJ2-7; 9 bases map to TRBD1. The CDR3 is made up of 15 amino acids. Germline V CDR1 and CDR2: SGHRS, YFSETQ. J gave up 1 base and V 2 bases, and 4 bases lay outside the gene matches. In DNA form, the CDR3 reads TGCGCCAGCAGCTTTATGACAGGGGGGTCCTACGAGCAGTACTTC. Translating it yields CASSFMTGGSYEQYF. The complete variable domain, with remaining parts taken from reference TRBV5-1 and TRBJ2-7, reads KAGVTQTPRYLIKTRGQQVTLSCSPISGHRSVSWYQQTPGQGLQFLFEYFSETQRNKGNFPGRFSGRQFSNSRSEMNVSTLELGDSALYLCASSFMTGGSYEQYFGPGTRLTVT.

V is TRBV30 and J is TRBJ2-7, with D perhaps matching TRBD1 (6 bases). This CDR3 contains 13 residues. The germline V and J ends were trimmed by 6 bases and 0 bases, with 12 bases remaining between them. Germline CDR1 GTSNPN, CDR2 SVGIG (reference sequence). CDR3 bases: TGTGCCTGCGACAGGCTGATCTCCTACGAGCAGTACTTC. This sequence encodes CACDRLISYEQYF.

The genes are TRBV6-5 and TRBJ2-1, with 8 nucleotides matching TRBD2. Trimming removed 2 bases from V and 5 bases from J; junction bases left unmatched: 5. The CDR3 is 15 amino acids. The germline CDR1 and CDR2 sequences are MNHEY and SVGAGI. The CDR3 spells CASSYGAGVNNEQFF. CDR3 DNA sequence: TGTGCCAGCAGTTACGGAGCGGGGGTTAACAATGAGCAGTTCTTC.

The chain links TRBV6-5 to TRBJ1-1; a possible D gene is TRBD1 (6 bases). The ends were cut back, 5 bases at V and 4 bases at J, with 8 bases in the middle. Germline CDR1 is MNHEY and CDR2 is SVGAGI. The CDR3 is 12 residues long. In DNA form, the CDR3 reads TGTGCCAGCAGTAGGGGGAGCACTGAAGCTTTCTTT. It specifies CASSRGSTEAFF.

CDR3 amino acids: CASSQYGGGSTEAFF. CDR3 sequence (DNA): TGTGCCAGCAGCCAGTACGGGGGTGGGTCCACTGAAGCTTTCTTT. The V and J genes are TRBV13 and TRBJ1-1, with D tentatively TRBD1 (5 bases). The germline V and J ends were trimmed by 5 bases and 4 bases, with 17 bases remaining between them. This CDR3 has 15 amino acids. CDR1 is PRHDT, CDR2 FYEKMQ, per germline (reference sequence).

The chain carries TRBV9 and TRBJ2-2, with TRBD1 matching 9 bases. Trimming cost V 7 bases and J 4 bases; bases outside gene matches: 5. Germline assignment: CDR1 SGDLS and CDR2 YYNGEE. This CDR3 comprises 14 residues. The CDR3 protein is CASGGQGSTGELFF. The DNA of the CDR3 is TGTGCCAGCGGAGGACAGGGGTCCACCGGGGAGCTGTTTTTT.

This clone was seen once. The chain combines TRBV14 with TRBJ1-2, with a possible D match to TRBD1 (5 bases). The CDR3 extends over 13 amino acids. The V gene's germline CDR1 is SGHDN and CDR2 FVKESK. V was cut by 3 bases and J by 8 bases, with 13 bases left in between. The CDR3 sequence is CASSQGRQWGYTF. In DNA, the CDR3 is TGTGCCAGCAGCCAGGGTCGACAGTGGGGCTACACCTTC.

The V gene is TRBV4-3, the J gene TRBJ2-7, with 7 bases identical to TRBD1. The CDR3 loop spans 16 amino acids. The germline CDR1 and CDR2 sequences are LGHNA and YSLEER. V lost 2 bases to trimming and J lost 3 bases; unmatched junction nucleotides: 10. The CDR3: CASSQQYADRVYEQYF. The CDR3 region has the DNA TGCGCCAGCAGCCAACAATATGCCGACAGGGTCTACGAGCAGTACTTC.

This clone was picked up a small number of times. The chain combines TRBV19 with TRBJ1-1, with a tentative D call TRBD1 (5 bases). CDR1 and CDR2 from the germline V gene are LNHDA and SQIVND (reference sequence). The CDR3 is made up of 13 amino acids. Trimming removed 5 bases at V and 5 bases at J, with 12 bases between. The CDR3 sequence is CASSWEGSTEAFF. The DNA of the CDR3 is TGTGCCAGTAGTTGGGAGGGGAGTACTGAAGCTTTCTTT.

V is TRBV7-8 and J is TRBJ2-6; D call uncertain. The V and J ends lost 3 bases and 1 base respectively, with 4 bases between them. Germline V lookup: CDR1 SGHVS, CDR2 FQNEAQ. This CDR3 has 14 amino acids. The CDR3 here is CASSFTSGANVLTF. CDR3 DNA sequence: TGTGCCAGCAGCTTTACTTCTGGGGCCAACGTCCTGACTTTC.

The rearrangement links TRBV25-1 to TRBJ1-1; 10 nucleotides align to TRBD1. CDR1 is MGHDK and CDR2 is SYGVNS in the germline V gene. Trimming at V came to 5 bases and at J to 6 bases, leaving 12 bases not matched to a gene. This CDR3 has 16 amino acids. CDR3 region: CASSRGTGDVRAEAFF. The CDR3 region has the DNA TGTGCCAGCAGTCGTGGGACAGGGGATGTAAGGGCTGAAGCTTTCTTT.